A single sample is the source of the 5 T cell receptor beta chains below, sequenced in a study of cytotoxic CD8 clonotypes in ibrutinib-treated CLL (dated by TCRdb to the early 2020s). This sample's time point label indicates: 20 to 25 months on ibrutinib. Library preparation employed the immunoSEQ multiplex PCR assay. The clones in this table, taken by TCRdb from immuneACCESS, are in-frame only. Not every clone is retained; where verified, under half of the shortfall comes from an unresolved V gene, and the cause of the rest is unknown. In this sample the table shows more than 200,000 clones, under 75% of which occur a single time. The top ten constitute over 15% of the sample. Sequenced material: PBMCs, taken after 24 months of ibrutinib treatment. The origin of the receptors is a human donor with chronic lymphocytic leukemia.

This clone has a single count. The CDR3 DNA sequence: TGCAGCGTTAGGGGACGCTTGAACACTGAAGCTTTCTTT. It yields the protein CSVRGRLNTEAFF. The rearrangement joins TRBV29-1 to TRBJ1-1; tentatively, D is TRBD1 (5 bases). Trimming pared 5 bases from V and 0 bases from J, leaving 10 bases between. There are 13 residues in the CDR3. CDR1 and CDR2 from the germline V gene are SQVTM and ANQGSEA. The whole variable domain, remainder taken from reference TRBV29-1 and TRBJ1-1, is SAVISQKPSRDICQRGTSLTIQCQVDSQVTMMFWYRQQPGQSLTLIATANQGSEATYESGFVIDKFPISRPNLTFSTLTVSNMSPEDSSIYLCSVRGRLNTEAFFGQGTRLTVV.

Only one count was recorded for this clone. The DNA for the CDR3 is TGTGCCAGCAGTTCGGACAGGCGCTCCTACGAGCAGTACTTC. Its translation: CASSSDRRSYEQYF. The V call is TRBV28, the J call TRBJ2-7; 7 nucleotides align to TRBD1. This CDR3 contains 14 residues. J was trimmed by 0 bases and V by 4 bases; bases with no gene match: 3. Germline assignment: CDR1 MDHEN and CDR2 SYDVKM.

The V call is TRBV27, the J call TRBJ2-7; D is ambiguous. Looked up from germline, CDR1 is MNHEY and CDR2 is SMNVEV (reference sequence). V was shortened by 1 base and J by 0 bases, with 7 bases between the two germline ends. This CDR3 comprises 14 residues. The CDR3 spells CASSLFSSSYEQYF. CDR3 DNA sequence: TGTGCCAGCAGTTTATTCTCGAGCTCCTACGAGCAGTACTTC.

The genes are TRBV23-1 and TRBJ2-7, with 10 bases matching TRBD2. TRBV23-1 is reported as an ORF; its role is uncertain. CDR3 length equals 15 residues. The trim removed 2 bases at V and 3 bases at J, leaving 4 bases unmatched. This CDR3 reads CASSQGLAAFYEQYF. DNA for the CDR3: TGCGCCAGCAGTCAAGGACTAGCGGCGTTCTACGAGCAGTACTTC.

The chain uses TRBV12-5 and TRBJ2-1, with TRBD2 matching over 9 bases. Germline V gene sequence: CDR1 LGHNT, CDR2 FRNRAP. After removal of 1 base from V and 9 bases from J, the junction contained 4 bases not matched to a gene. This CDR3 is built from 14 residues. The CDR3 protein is CASGLGTSEGEQFF. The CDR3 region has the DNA TGTGCTAGTGGTTTGGGGACTAGCGAGGGTGAGCAGTTCTTC.